This TCR beta chain was sequenced during a study of radiotherapy plus CTLA-4 blockade in lung cancer. Some clones are missing from TCRdb's copy, which holds only in-frame ones; the method was immunoSEQ multiplex PCR. The sample records 110,000 or so clones, 75% to 80% being singletons. From germline, CDR1 is LNHDA and CDR2 SQIVND (reference sequence). The V gene lost 3 bases and the J gene lost 10 bases, with 15 bases spanning the gap. The CDR3 extends over 13 amino acids. This clone has a single count. The source material was peripheral blood, sampled from a patient treated with radiotherapy plus ipilimumab. The sequence was collected from a human donor with non-small cell lung cancer who had a partial response to radiotherapy plus ipilimumab. The chain joins TRBV19 to TRBJ1-1; D is ambiguous. The CDR3 sequence: CASSMRETSRAFF. Written as DNA, the CDR3 is TGTGCCAGTAGTATGAGGGAAACGAGTAGAGCTTTCTTT.